This T cell receptor beta chain emerged from a study of Ad26.COV2.S vaccination and SARS-CoV-2 variants. As to treatment: around 19 received Ad26.COV2.S at low or high dose, single or two shots; five or six received placebo; per-sample allocation not given. All samples were drawn on day 63, counting from the first vaccine or placebo injection. CDR1 MNHNS and CDR2 SASEGT come from the germline V gene. Trimming stripped 3 bases from V and 13 bases from J, with 16 bases between. This CDR3 comprises 13 residues. This table comes from immunoSEQ multiplex PCR, and its TCRdb copy is limited to in-frame clones, with some not included. The data show about 680,000 clones, around 89% seen once. On this clone: Its cognate antigen is unknown.

Points from the study as a whole: In vaccinated individuals, spike-specific CD8+ and CD4+ T cell responses reportedly displayed substantial breadth. Non-spike TCR breadth was similar in vaccine and placebo recipients. Possible underestimation of total T cell responses by the TCR breadth and depth analyses was noted.

The sample consisted of peripheral blood, taken in a trial of Ad26.COV2.S vaccine versus placebo. The chain carries TRBV6-1 and TRBJ2-1; tentatively, D is TRBD2 (5 bases). This clonotype originated in a person between 18 and 60 years old who received the Ad26.COV2.S COVID-19 vaccine or a placebo. For the CDR3, the DNA is TGTGCCAGCAGTGAGGCCGCCCGTGGGAGCCAGTTCTTC. This sequence encodes CASSEAARGSQFF.